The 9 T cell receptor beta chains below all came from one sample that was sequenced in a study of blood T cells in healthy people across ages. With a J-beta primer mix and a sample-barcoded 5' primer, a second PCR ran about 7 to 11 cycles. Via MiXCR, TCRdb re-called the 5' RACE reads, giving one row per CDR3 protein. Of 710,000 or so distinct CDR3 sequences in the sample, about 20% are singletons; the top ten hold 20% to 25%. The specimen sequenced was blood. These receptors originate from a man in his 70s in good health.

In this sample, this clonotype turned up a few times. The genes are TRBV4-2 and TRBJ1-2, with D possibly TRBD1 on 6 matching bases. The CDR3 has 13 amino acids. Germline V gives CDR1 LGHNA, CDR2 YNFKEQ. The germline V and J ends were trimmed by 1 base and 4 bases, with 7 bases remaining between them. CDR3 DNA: TGTGCCAGCAGCCAAGCGGGGGCCTATGGCTACACCTTC. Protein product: CASSQAGAYGYTF.

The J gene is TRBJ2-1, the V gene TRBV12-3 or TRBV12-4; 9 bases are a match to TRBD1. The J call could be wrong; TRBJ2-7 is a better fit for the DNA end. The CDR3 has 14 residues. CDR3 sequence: CASSRDRVPYEQYF. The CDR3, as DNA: TGTGCCAGCAGTCGGGACAGGGTTCCCTACGAGCAGTACTTC.

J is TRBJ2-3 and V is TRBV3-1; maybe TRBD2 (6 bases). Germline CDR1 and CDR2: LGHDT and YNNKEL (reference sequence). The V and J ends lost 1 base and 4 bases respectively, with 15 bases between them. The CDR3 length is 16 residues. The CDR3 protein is CASSQVAGSGADTQYF. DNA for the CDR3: TGTGCCAGCAGCCAAGTGGCGGGATCCGGCGCAGATACGCAGTATTTT.

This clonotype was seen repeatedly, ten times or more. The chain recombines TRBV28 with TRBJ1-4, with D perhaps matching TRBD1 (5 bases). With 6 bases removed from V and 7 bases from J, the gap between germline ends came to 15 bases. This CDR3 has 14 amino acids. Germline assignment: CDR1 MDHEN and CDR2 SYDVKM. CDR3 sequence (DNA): TGTGCCAGCAGCCTCGAGGGGCGCGGTGAAAAACTGTTTTTT. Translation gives CASSLEGRGEKLFF.

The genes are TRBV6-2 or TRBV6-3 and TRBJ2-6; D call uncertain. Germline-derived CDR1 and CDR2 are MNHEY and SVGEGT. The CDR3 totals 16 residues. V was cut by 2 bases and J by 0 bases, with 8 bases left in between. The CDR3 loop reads CASSYGLNSGANVLTF. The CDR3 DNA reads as TGTGCCAGCAGTTACGGGTTGAACTCTGGGGCCAACGTCCTGACTTTC.

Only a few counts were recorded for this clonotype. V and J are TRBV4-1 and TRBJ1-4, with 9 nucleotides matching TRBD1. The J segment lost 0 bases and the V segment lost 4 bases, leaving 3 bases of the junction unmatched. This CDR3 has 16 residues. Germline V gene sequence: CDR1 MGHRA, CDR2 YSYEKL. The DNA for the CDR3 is TGCGCCAGCAGCCGGGACAGGGCGACAACTAATGAAAAACTGTTTTTT. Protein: CASSRDRATTNEKLFF.

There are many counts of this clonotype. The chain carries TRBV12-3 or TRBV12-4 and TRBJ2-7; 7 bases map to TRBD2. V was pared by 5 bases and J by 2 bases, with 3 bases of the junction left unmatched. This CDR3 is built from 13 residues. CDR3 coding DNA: TGTGCCAGCAGTCCTAGCGGCACCTACGAGCAGTACGTC. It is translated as CASSPSGTYEQYV.

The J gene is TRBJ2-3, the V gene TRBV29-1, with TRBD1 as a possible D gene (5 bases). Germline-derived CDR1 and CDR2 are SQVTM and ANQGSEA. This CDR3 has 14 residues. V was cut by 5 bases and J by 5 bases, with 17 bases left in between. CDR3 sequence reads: CSVLIGVLGDTQYF. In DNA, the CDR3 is TGCAGCGTTCTAATAGGGGTTTTAGGAGATACGCAGTATTTT.

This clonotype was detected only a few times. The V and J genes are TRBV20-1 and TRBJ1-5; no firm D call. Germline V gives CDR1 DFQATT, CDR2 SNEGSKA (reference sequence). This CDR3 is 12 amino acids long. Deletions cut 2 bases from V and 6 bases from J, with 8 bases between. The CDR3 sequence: CSARPAAQPQHF. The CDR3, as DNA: TGCAGTGCTAGACCGGCAGCTCAGCCCCAGCATTTT.